This T cell receptor (beta chain) was found in a study of cytomegalovirus exposure and HLA in healthy donors. Across the study: Across roughly 400 genotyped donors, roughly 80% landed in the Caucasian-associated ancestry cluster. The study, taken as a whole, reports: A highly shared variant cluster was judged a likely technical artifact.

Primers for the PCR totalled 60 Vbeta and 13 Jbeta. Here immunoSEQ multiplex PCR was the method, and the copy in TCRdb shows in-frame clones only, minus some. Found here are around 200,000 clones; the top ten clones hold roughly 0.98%. Details on this clone: The antigen is not known.

Sequencing used PBMCs. The TCR comes from a woman under 40 in good health and CMV-seropositive.

CDR3 DNA: TGTGCCAGCAGCTTAGCTGGACAGGGGGGCTATGGCTACACCTTC. Translation: CASSLAGQGGYGYTF. V is TRBV7-2 and J is TRBJ1-2; 10 nucleotides match TRBD1. The CDR3 loop spans 15 amino acids. CDR1 SGHTA and CDR2 FQGNSA come from the germline V gene. After removal of 0 bases from V and 4 bases from J, the junction contained 2 bases not matched to a gene.